These T cell receptor beta chains were read from a single sample in a study of blood T cell repertoires in COVID-19. The table came from immunoSEQ multiplex PCR; TCRdb's copy has only in-frame clones and leaves some out. The sample has about 55,000 clones; 65% to 90% are singletons. The sequenced material came from peripheral blood. The receptors were gathered from a human donor in a cohort sampled during active COVID-19. The CDR3 runs from the conserved cysteine through the conserved F or W. The D gene is left open where the match is weak. For some rows the clone size is stated as once, few or many, or as a class when expanded; others skip it.

d_gene	abundance	v_gene	j_gene	CDR3nt	CDR3aa
NA	few	TRBV15	TRBJ2-7	TGTGCCACCAGCAGAGTATCCGGGATTGGGGCCTACGAGCAGTACTTC	CATSRVSGIGAYEQYF
TRBD1	NA	TRBV25-1	TRBJ2-1	TGTGCCAGCGGACAGGAAGCGTACAATGAGCAGTTCTTC	CASGQEAYNEQFF
TRBD2	NA	TRBV3-1/TRBV3-2	TRBJ2-1	TGTGCCAGCAGCCCTCTAGCGGGAGGGCCTTATGAGCAGTTCTTC	CASSPLAGGPYEQFF
TRBD2	once	TRBV28	TRBJ2-7	TGTGCCAGCAACCTTAGGCCGGCGGGAGCCTACGAGCAGTACTTC	CASNLRPAGAYEQYF
NA	NA	TRBV4-3	TRBJ1-1	TGCGCCAGCAGCCAAGCGGGGATCACTGAAGCTTTCTTT	CASSQAGITEAFF
NA	NA	TRBV6-1	TRBJ1-4	TGTGCCAGCAGTCTCAGCGGTTCTTACGAAAAACTGTTTTTT	CASSLSGSYEKLFF
NA	NA	TRBV19	TRBJ1-4	TGTGCCACCAGATGGGCAGATTCTGAAAAACTGTTTTTT	CATRWADSEKLFF
NA	NA	TRBV7-3	TRBJ1-1	TGTGCCAGCAGCTTATATGAGAGCACTGAAGCTTTCTTT	CASSLYESTEAFF
NA	NA	TRBV11-2	TRBJ2-5	TGTGCCAGCAGCCCGTCGAGGCCGGTGCAAGAGACCCAGTACTTC	CASSPSRPVQETQYF
TRBD2	NA	TRBV11-2	TRBJ2-2	TGTGCCAGCAGCTTATTGCGGGAGTCTACCGGGGAGCTGTTTTTT	CASSLLRESTGELFF
NA	NA	TRBV2	TRBJ2-7	TGTGCCAGCAGTGTTACGGGGTTACCCTACGAGCAGTACTTC	CASSVTGLPYEQYF
TRBD1	few	TRBV6-2/TRBV6-3	TRBJ2-1	TGTGCCAGCAGTTACTCCCGGGACAGGGGGAATGAGCAGTTCTTC	CASSYSRDRGNEQFF
NA	few	TRBV5-1	TRBJ1-3	TGCGCCAGCAGCCAGGACAGCTCTGGAAACACCATATATTTT	CASSQDSSGNTIYF
TRBD1	few	TRBV7-9	TRBJ2-2	TGTGCCAGCAGCTCGGGACAGGGGAGCACCGGGGAGCTGTTTTTT	CASSSGQGSTGELFF
NA	NA	TRBV5-4	TRBJ2-5	TGTGCCAGCAGCTTGGTTGGAGAGGAGTACTTC	CASSLVGEEYF
NA	NA	TRBV5-4	TRBJ2-3	TGTGCCAGCAGCTTGGCCGTATATACGCAGTATTTT	CASSLAVYTQYF
NA	NA	TRBV9	TRBJ2-2	TGTGCCAGCAGCGCAGCGAACACCGGGGAGCTGTTTTTT	CASSAANTGELFF
NA	NA	TRBV5-1	TRBJ1-2	TGCGCCAGCAGCCCGGGGGGGAACTATGGCTACACCTTC	CASSPGGNYGYTF
NA	NA	TRBV9	TRBJ1-4	TGTGCCAGCAGCCGAGACAGAAATGAAAAACTGTTTTTT	CASSRDRNEKLFF
NA	once	TRBV19	TRBJ2-1	TGTGCCACCAGTCGGGGTTACAATGAGCAGTTCTTC	CATSRGYNEQFF
NA	NA	TRBV5-4	TRBJ2-4	TGTGCCAGCAGCTTCCAGGGGACCAAAAACATTCAGTACTTC	CASSFQGTKNIQYF
NA	NA	TRBV28	TRBJ1-1	TGTGCCAGCAGTTCCGCGAAGGGGCTCAGGAACACTGAAGCTTTCTTT	CASSSAKGLRNTEAFF
TRBD1	NA	TRBV6-2/TRBV6-3	TRBJ2-5	TGTGCCAGCAGCTCCTCCTCGGACAGGGTAGGGACCCAGTACTTC	CASSSSSDRVGTQYF
TRBD1	NA	TRBV19	TRBJ2-4	TGTGCCAGTAGTATCAGGACAGGGGAAAACATTCAGTACTTC	CASSIRTGENIQYF
TRBD1	NA	TRBV19	TRBJ2-1	TGTGCCAGTAGTACTTACAGGGGGCGCGGGTTTGAGCAGTTCTTC	CASSTYRGRGFEQFF
NA	NA	TRBV11-2	TRBJ2-5	TGTGCCAGCAGCTTAATGGGGGGTTCGCGGGAGACCCAGTACTTC	CASSLMGGSRETQYF
TRBD1	NA	TRBV18	TRBJ1-1	TGTGCCAGCTCACCGACAGGGATGAACACTGAAGCTTTCTTT	CASSPTGMNTEAFF
NA	NA	TRBV2	TRBJ2-3	TGTGCCACTCTAGAGGGGGCAGATACGCAGTATTTT	CATLEGADTQYF
TRBD1	NA	TRBV9	TRBJ1-2	TGTGCCAGCAGCGCCGGACAGGACTATGGCTACACCTTC	CASSAGQDYGYTF
NA	NA	TRBV28	TRBJ2-7	TGTACCAGCAGTTTAACCGGGTCCTCCTACGAGCAGTACTTC	CTSSLTGSSYEQYF
NA	NA	TRBV5-6	TRBJ2-2	TGTGCCAGCAGCTTAGGGGGGGCCGGGGAGCTGTTTTTT	CASSLGGAGELFF
NA	NA	TRBV2	TRBJ2-7	TGTGCCAGCAGTGAAGGAGGGGGAGAGCAGTACTTC	CASSEGGGEQYF
NA	NA	TRBV23-1	TRBJ2-7	TGCGCCAGCAGTCACCCCGCTAATAACTCCTACGAGCAGTACTTC	CASSHPANNSYEQYF
TRBD1	once	TRBV15	TRBJ2-5	TGTGCCACCAGCAGAAGAAGACAGGGGGCCCAAGAGACCCAGTACTTC	CATSRRRQGAQETQYF
NA	NA	TRBV18	TRBJ2-7	TGTGCCAGCTCACCAAGACGGAGTCCCGAGCAGTACTTC	CASSPRRSPEQYF
NA	NA	TRBV9	TRBJ2-5	TGTGCCAGCAGCGTAGGTGGGAGATCCCAAGAGACCCAGTACTTC	CASSVGGRSQETQYF
TRBD1	NA	TRBV29-1	TRBJ1-1	TGCAGCGTTGAAGATGACGGGACAGGGTTTGAAACTGAAGCTTTCTTT	CSVEDDGTGFETEAFF
NA	NA	TRBV11-3	TRBJ2-3	TGTGCCAGCAGCTTGGGAGTTGATCAAGTCGATACGCAGTATTTT	CASSLGVDQVDTQYF
NA	NA	TRBV4-1	TRBJ2-5	TGCGCCAGCAGCCAAGATCGCGGGCTAGTTAATCGAGAGACCCAGTACTTC	CASSQDRGLVNRETQYF
NA	NA	TRBV9	TRBJ1-3	TGTGCCAGCAGCGTAGTCGGGGCTGGAAACACCATATATTTT	CASSVVGAGNTIYF
TRBD1	NA	TRBV28	TRBJ2-1	TGTGCCAGTCGAGGACAGGCGTTTTACAATGAGCAGTTCTTC	CASRGQAFYNEQFF
TRBD1	once	TRBV6-5	TRBJ2-7	TGTGCCAGCAGTTACCGGACAGGGAAACCCTACGAGCAGTACTTC	CASSYRTGKPYEQYF
TRBD2	NA	TRBV7-2	TRBJ2-7	TGTGCCAGCAGCTTAGTGGTGTCGGGGGGCGAGCAGTACTTC	CASSLVVSGGEQYF
NA	NA	TRBV3-1/TRBV3-2	TRBJ1-4	TGTGCCAGCAGCCAAGGGAACAGTCTCGATGAAAAACTGTTTTTT	CASSQGNSLDEKLFF